A single count supports the clone carrying this T cell receptor beta chain. Per the authors' pipeline: Estimation of nucleated cell counts was performed using reference gene primer amplification. TCRdb's table, derived via immunoSEQ multiplex PCR, lists solely in-frame clones and lacks some. V, J and clone size reflect that table, while D and trimming were determined from the DNA. The profile shows 50,000 or so clones, about 92% of them singletons. The data originate from a study of blood T cell repertoires in COVID-19. About the research overall: COVID-19 samples, acute and convalescent, were from the United States, Italy and Spain. Sample material is recorded as cDNA or gDNA derived from T cells, B-cell-depleted T cells, or PBMCs.

Trimming pared 6 bases from V and 6 bases from J, leaving 12 bases between. This CDR3 has 13 residues. Germline V CDR1 and CDR2: MNHEY, SVGAGI. The chain employs TRBV6-5 and TRBJ2-4, with D tentatively TRBD1 (5 bases). The specimen was peripheral blood. The receptor comes from a human donor in a cohort sampled during active COVID-19. The CDR3 here is CASRMSQGNIQYF. The DNA for the CDR3 is TGTGCCAGCAGAATGAGTCAGGGAAACATTCAGTACTTC.